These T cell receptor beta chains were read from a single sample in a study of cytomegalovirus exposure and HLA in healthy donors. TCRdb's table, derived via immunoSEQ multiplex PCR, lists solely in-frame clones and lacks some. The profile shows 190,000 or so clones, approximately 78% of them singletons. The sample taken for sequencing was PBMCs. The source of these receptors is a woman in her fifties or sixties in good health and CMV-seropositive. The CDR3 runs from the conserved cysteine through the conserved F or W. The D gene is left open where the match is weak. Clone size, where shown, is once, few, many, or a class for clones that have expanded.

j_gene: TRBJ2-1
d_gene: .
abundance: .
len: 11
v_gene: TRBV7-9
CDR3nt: TGTGCCAGCAGCCGAGGGAATGAGCAGTTCTTC
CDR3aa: CASSRGNEQFF

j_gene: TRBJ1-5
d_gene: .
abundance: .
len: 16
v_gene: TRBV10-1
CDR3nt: TGCGCCAGCAGCCAGCGAAGGGGAGGTCGCAATCAGCCCCAGCATTTT
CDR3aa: CASSQRRGGRNQPQHF

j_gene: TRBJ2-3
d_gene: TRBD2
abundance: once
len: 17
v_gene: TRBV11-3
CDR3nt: TGTGCCAGCAGCAGGGGGGTGACTAGCGGGCACACAGATACGCAGTATTTT
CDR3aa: CASSRGVTSGHTDTQYF

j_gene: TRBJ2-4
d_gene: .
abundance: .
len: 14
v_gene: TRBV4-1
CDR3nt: TGCGCCAGCAGCCAAGAGGAAGGGGGGGACATTCAGTACTTC
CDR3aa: CASSQEEGGDIQYF

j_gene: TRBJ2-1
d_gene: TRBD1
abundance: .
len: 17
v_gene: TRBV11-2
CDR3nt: TGTGCCAGCAGCCAAGATTCTCAGGGGGTTTATATCAATGAGCAGTTCTTC
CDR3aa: CASSQDSQGVYINEQFF

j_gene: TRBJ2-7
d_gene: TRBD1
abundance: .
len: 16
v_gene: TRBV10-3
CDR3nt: TGTGCCATCAGTGAGACTACAGGGGGCTTAGGGTACGAGCAGTACTTC
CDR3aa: CAISETTGGLGYEQYF

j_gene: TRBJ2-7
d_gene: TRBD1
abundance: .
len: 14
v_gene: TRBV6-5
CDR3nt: TGTGCCAGCAGTCGACAGGGTAGCTCCTACGAGCAGTACTTC
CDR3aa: CASSRQGSSYEQYF

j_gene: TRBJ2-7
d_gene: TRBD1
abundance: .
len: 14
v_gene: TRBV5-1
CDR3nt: TGCGCCAGCAGCGCGGACAGGGGTCACTACGAGCAGTACTTC
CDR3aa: CASSADRGHYEQYF

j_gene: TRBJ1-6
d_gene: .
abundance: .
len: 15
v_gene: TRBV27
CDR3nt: TGTGCCAGCAGTTTAATGGCAGGGGAAGGGTCACCCCTCCACTTT
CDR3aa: CASSLMAGEGSPLHF

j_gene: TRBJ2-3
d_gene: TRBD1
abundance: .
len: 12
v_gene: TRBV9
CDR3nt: TGTGCCAGCAGCGAGGGGGCAACGACCCAGTATTTT
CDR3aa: CASSEGATTQYF

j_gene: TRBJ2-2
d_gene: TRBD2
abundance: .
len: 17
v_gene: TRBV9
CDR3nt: TGTGCCAGCAGCGCGACGGGGGGAAACTCGAACACCGGGGAGCTGTTTTTT
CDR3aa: CASSATGGNSNTGELFF

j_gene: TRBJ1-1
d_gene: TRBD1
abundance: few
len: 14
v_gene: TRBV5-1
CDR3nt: TGCGCCAGCAGCGTTTCAGGGGGGAACACTGAAGCTTTCTTT
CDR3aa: CASSVSGGNTEAFF

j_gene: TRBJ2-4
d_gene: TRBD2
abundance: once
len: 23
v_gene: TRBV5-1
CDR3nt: TGCGCCAGCAGCTCCAGTAGGAAGACTAGCGGGAGTCCCTCCAGTGGGGCCAAAAACAGTCAGTACTTC
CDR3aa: CASSSSRKTSGSPSSGAKNSQYF

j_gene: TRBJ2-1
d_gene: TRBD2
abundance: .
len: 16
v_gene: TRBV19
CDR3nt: TGTGCCAGTAGTATCGGCGGGGGGGTCACCTACAATGAGCAGTTCTTC
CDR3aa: CASSIGGGVTYNEQFF

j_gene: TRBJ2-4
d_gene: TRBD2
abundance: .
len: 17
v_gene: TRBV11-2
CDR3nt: TGTGCCAGCAGCTCCTCTTCGGGGGGAATAGCCAAAAACATTCAGTACTTC
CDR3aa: CASSSSSGGIAKNIQYF

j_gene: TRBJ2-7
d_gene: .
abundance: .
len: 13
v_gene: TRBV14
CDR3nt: TGTGCCAGCAGCAGAGGGCTCCGGGCGGAGCAGTACTTC
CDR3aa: CASSRGLRAEQYF

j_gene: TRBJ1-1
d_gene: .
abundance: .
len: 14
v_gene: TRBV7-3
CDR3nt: TGTGCCAGCAGCCCGGGTCTGCGTGCCACTGAAGCTTTCTTT
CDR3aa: CASSPGLRATEAFF

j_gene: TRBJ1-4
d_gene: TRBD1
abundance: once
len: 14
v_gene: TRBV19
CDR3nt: TGTGCCAGTAGTGGGACAGGGCTCAGTGAAAAACTGTTTTTT
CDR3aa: CASSGTGLSEKLFF

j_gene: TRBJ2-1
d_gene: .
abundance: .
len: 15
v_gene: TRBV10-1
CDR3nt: TGCGCCAGCGCCTCGGGGCTTAGCGGATCGAATGAGCAGTTCTTC
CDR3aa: CASASGLSGSNEQFF

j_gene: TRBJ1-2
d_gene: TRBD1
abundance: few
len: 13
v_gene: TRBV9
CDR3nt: TGTGCCAGCACCTCGACAGGGTTCTATGGCTACACCTTC
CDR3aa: CASTSTGFYGYTF

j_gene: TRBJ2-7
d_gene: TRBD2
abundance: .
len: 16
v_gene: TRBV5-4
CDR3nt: TGTGCCAGCAGCTTGGCGACTAGCGGGAGAAACTACGAGCAGTACTTC
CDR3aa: CASSLATSGRNYEQYF

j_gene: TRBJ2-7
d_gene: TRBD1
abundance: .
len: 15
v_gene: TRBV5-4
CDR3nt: TGTGCCAGCAGCTTGGGGGGACAGGGGGCATACGAGCAGTACTTC
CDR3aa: CASSLGGQGAYEQYF

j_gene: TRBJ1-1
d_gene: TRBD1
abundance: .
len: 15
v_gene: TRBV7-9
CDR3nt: TGTGCCAGCAGCTCCCGACAGGGGATTAGCACTGAAGCTTTCTTT
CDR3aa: CASSSRQGISTEAFF

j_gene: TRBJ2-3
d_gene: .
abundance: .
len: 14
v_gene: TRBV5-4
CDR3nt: TGTGCCAGCAGCTTGACTACTGGCACAGATACGCAGTATTTT
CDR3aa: CASSLTTGTDTQYF

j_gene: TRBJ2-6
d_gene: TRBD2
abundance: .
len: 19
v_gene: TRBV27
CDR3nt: TGTGCCAGCAGTTCCCAGCGGGGGCGCAGAAGCTCTGGGGCCAACGGCCTGACTTTC
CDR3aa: CASSSQRGRRSSGANGLTF

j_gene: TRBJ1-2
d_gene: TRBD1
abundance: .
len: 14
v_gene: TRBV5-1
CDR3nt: TGCGCCAGCAGCTTGGCCGAGGACAGGGGTGGCTACACCTTC
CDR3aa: CASSLAEDRGGYTF

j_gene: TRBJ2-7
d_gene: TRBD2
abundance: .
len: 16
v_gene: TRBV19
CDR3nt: TGTGCCAGTAGTATTGCGTCTAGCGGGCCTTTTTACGAGCAGTACTTC
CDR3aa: CASSIASSGPFYEQYF

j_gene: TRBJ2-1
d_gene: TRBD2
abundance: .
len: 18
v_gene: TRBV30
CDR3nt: TGTGCCTGGAGTGGGATTAGCGGGGATATGAGCTCCTACAATGAGCAGTTCTTC
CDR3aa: CAWSGISGDMSSYNEQFF

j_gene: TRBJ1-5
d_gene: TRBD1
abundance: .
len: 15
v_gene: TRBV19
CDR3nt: TGTGCCAGTAGTGGGCCAGGGGGCAGCAATCAGCCCCAGCATTTT
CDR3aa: CASSGPGGSNQPQHF

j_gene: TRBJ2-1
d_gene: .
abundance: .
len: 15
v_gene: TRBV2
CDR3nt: TGTGCCAGCAGTGAAGCGCGCGGCGGGAACAATGAGCAGTTCTTC
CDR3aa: CASSEARGGNNEQFF

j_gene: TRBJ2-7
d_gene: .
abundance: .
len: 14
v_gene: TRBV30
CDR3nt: TGTGCCTGGGTCGACAGGAGGATTCCCTACGAGCAGTACTTC
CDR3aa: CAWVDRRIPYEQYF

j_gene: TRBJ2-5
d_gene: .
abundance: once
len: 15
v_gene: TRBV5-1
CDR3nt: TGCGCCAGCCAGCAACTAGCTACCTTCGGGGAGACCCAGTACTTC
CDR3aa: CASQQLATFGETQYF

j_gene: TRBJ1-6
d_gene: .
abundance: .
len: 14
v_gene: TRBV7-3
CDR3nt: TGTGCCAGCAGCTTTGGCAGGGAAGGTTCACCCCTCCACTTT
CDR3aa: CASSFGREGSPLHF

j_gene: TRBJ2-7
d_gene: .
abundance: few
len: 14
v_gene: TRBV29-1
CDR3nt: TGCAGCGCTGTTACAGGGAGGACTAGCTACGAGCAGTACTTC
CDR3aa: CSAVTGRTSYEQYF

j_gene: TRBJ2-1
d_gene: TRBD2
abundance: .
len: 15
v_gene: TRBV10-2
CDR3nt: TGCGCCAGCAGTGATGGAACTAGCGGGGGGGGGAAAAAGTTCTTC
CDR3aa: CASSDGTSGGGKKFF

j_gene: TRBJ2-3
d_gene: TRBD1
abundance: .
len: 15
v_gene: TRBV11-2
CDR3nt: TGTGCCAGCAGCCTTCGACAGGGTTGGTCAGATACGCAGTATTTT
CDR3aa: CASSLRQGWSDTQYF

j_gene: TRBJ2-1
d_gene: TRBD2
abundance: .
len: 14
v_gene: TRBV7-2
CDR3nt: TGTGCCAGCAGCTTTCGGGGGGGCCTAAATGAGCAGTTCTTC
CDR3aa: CASSFRGGLNEQFF

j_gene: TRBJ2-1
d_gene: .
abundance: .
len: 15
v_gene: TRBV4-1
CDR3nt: TGCGCCAGCAGCCAAGAGGGGGGGCCCTACAATGAGCAGTTCTTC
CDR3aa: CASSQEGGPYNEQFF

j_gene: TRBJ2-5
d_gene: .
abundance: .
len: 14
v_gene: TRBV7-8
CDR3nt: TGTGCCAGCAGCCTTGCGAGGGTTGGAGAGACCCAGTACTTC
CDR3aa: CASSLARVGETQYF

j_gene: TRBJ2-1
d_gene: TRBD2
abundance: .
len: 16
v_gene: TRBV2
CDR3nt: TGTGCCAGCAGTGAATTTGGTGCGGGAGATCGAAATGAGCAGTTCTTC
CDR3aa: CASSEFGAGDRNEQFF

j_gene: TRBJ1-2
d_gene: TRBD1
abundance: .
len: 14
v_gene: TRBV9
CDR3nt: TGTGCCAGCAGCGAGACCGGGACAGGGGGCGGCTACACCTTC
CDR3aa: CASSETGTGGGYTF

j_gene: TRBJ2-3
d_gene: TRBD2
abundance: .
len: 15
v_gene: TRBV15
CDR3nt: TGTGCCACCAGCACGGGGACTAGCGGCACAGATACGCAGTATTTT
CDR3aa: CATSTGTSGTDTQYF

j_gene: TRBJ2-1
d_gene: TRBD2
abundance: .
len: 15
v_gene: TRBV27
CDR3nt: TGTGCCAGCAGTTTGGCTAGCGGGAGTAGGGGTGAGCAGTTCTTC
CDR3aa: CASSLASGSRGEQFF

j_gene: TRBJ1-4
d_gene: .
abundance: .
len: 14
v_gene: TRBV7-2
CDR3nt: TGTGCCAGCAGCTTAGAGGTCGGGTACGAAAAACTGTTTTTT
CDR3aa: CASSLEVGYEKLFF

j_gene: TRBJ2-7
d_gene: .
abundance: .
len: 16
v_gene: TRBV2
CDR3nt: TGTGCCAGCAGTGGAACAGGGCCATTGGCCACCTACGAGCAGTACTTC
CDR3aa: CASSGTGPLATYEQYF

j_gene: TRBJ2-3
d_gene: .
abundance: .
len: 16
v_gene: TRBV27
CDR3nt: TGTGCCAGCAGCCCAAGGGCTGGGGGCCGCACAGATACGCAGTATTTT
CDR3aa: CASSPRAGGRTDTQYF

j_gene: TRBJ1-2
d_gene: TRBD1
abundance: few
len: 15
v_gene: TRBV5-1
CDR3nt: TGCGCCAGCAGCCCCGGGACAGGAGGCGTCTATGGCTACACCTTC
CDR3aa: CASSPGTGGVYGYTF

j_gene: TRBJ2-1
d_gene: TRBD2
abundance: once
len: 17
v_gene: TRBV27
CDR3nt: TGTGCCAGCAGTTTATCAGCGGGATTTAGCTCGTACAATGAGCAGTTCTTC
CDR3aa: CASSLSAGFSSYNEQFF

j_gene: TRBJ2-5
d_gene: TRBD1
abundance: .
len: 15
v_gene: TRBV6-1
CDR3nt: TGTGCCAGCAGGAGAGGGGCAGGGGGCTTCGAGACCCAGTACTTC
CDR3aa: CASRRGAGGFETQYF

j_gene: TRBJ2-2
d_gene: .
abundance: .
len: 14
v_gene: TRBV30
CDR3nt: TGTGCCTGGAGTGGTGGGGGCTATACCGGGGAGCTGTTTTTT
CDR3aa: CAWSGGGYTGELFF